Given below is one TCR beta chain in context. The sample is drawn from a study of blood T cell repertoires in COVID-19. Germline values: CDR1 MNHNS, CDR2 SASEGT. This CDR3 region has 14 residues. With 3 bases removed from V and 6 bases from J, the gap between germline ends came to 11 bases. Authors' data handling: It was from reference gene primer amplification that nucleated cell counts were estimated. This table comes from immunoSEQ multiplex PCR, and its TCRdb copy is limited to in-frame clones, with some not included. That table supplies the V and J calls and clone size; D and trimming were determined from the DNA. The sample has roughly 230,000 clones, roughly 89% seen once; the top ten hold about 4.6%.

Specimen: peripheral blood. The chain is built from TRBV6-1 and TRBJ2-2, with D unresolved. The sequence derives from a middle-aged woman who had recovered from COVID-19. The CDR3 nucleotides read TGTGCCAGCAGTGACAGTCCTAGGCCCGGGGAGCTGTTTTTT. This sequence encodes CASSDSPRPGELFF.